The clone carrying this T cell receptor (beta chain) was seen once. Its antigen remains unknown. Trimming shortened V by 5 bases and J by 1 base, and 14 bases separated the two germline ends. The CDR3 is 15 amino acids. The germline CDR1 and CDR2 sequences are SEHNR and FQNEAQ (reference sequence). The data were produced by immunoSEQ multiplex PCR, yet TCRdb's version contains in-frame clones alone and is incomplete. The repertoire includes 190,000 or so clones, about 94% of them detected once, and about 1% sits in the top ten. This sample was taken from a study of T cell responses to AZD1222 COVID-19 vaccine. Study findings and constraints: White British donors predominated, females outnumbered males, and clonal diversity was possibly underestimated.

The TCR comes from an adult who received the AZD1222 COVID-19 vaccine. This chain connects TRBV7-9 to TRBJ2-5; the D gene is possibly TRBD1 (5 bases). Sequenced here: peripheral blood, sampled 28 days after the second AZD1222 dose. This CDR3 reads CASSGLGQGQETQYF. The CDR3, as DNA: TGTGCCAGCAGCGGGCTAGGGCAGGGCCAAGAGACCCAGTACTTC.